Shown below are 27 T cell receptor beta chains from a single sample sequenced in a study of blood T cell repertoires in COVID-19. The assay was immunoSEQ multiplex PCR, and TCRdb's table has in-frame clones only and misses some. The sample includes 400,000 to 500,000 clones, 88% of them seen just once. Sequencing was done on a sample of PBMCs or T cells enriched from blood (not recorded which). Receptor source: a middle-aged woman who had recovered from COVID-19.

The chain is built from TRBV7-9 and TRBJ1-3; unclear D gene. This CDR3 region has 15 residues. V shed 8 bases and J shed 2 bases, with 16 bases lying between them. CDR1 and CDR2 (germline): SEHNR, FQNEAQ (reference sequence). The CDR3 nucleotides read TGTGCCAGCCTATGGTCGGGGTCGGCTGGAAACACCATATATTTT. It translates to CASLWSGSAGNTIYF.

The chain couples TRBV19 to TRBJ1-3; D remains unclear. V was cut by 5 bases and J by 8 bases, with 10 bases left in between. Germline CDR1 LNHDA, CDR2 SQIVND (reference sequence). The CDR3 consists of 12 residues. Here the CDR3 reads CASSPIGDTIYF. For the CDR3, the DNA is TGTGCCAGTAGTCCCATCGGGGACACCATATATTTT.

The chain carries TRBV9 and TRBJ2-2; TRBD2 aligns across 8 bases. There are 16 residues in the CDR3. V lost 7 bases and J lost 5; bases outside the gene matches: 13. CDR1 and CDR2 (germline): SGDLS, YYNGEE. CDR3 DNA: TGTGCCAGCGAGGACGGCGGGAGGAAGGGTACCGGGGAGCTGTTTTTT. This translates into CASEDGGRKGTGELFF.

The rearrangement joins TRBV5-8 to TRBJ1-5; no clear D. From germline, CDR1 is SGHTS and CDR2 YDEGEE. The germline V and J ends were trimmed by 0 bases and 3 bases, with 7 bases remaining between them. The CDR3 loop spans 14 amino acids. The CDR3 DNA follows: TGTGCCAGCAGCTTGGAACAGATCAATCAGCCCCAGCATTTT. Its translation is CASSLEQINQPQHF.

About this clone itself: The junction shows a germline mismatch at one end, possibly a read error. The chain links TRBV3-1 (or the pseudogene TRBV3-2) to TRBJ2-7, with D perhaps matching TRBD2 (6 bases). This CDR3 is 12 amino acids long. CDR1 and CDR2 from the germline V gene are LGHDT and YNNKEL (reference sequence). The CDR3 nucleotides read TGTGCCAGCAGCCAGACGGCACTAGCTCTCGACTTC. This sequence encodes CASSQTALALDF.

The DNA of the CDR3 is TGTGCCAGCAGCTTCTTAGGGGGGGGCGAGCAGTACTTC. Amino acid sequence: CASSFLGGGEQYF. The chain carries TRBV11-3 and TRBJ2-7; D is possibly TRBD2 (7 bases). With 3 bases removed from V and 6 bases from J, the gap between germline ends came to 12 bases. Germline V lookup: CDR1 SGHNT, CDR2 YENEEA. The CDR3 is made up of 13 amino acids.

CDR3 DNA: TGTGCCAGTAGTCCCGGAGTTAGACAGGGGGAAGCTTTCTTT. As protein: CASSPGVRQGEAFF. J is TRBJ1-1 and V is TRBV19; 8 bases align to TRBD1. CDR3 length: 14 amino acids. Germline trimming cut 5 bases from V and 8 bases from J; bases unmatched to any gene: 10. Germline V CDR1 and CDR2: LNHDA, SQIVND (reference sequence).

Here the CDR3 reads CSATLQGAGNTIYF. CDR3 sequence (DNA): TGCAGCGCCACACTACAGGGAGCTGGAAACACCATATATTTT. The V gene is TRBV29-1, the J gene TRBJ1-3; D might be TRBD1 (6 bases). V lost 7 bases and J 2 bases, leaving 15 bases between the germline ends. Germline V gene lookup returns CDR1 SQVTM and CDR2 ANQGSEA. CDR3 size: 14 residues. The full variable domain, completed using reference TRBV29-1 and TRBJ1-3, is SAVISQKPSRDICQRGTSLTIQCQVDSQVTMMFWYRQQPGQSLTLIATANQGSEATYESGFVIDKFPISRPNLTFSTLTVSNMSPEDSSIYLCSATLQGAGNTIYFGEGSWLTVV.

As DNA, the CDR3 is TGTGCCAGCAGCCGGCGACAGGGCTCAGATACGCAGTATTTT. This translates into CASSRRQGSDTQYF. The rearrangement joins TRBV3-1 (or the pseudogene TRBV3-2) to TRBJ2-3; 7 bases agree with TRBD1. The CDR3 length is 14 residues. Germline CDR1 LGHDT, CDR2 YNNKEL (reference sequence). V shed 4 bases and J 4 bases; nucleotides not matched to a gene: 5.

The chain links TRBV15 to TRBJ2-1; 12 bases are shared with TRBD2. The germline gives CDR1 LNHNV, CDR2 YYDKDF (reference sequence). The length of the CDR3 is 16 residues. V shed 0 bases, J shed 9 bases, and the junction held 6 bases outside the gene matches. The CDR3 sequence: CATSRETLAGGGEQFF. Here the CDR3 DNA reads TGTGCCACCAGCAGAGAAACGCTAGCGGGAGGGGGTGAGCAGTTCTTC.

In this sample, this clone turned up many times. The rearrangement links TRBV2 to TRBJ2-7; TRBD2 matches 10 bases. The CDR3 has 14 amino acids. The V segment lost 7 bases and the J segment 5 bases; nucleotides outside the gene matches: 8. The germline V gene encodes CDR1 SNHLY and CDR2 FYNNEI. CDR3 nucleotides: TGTGCCAGCACCCGAGCGGGAGGGCCCGACGAGCAGTACTTC. Translated: CASTRAGGPDEQYF.

V gene TRBV7-8 combines with J gene TRBJ2-7; a possible D gene is TRBD2 (5 bases). Looked up from germline, CDR1 is SGHVS and CDR2 is FQNEAQ. Trimming shortened V by 5 bases and J by 0 bases, and 14 bases separated the two germline ends. The CDR3 is 15 residues long. Here the CDR3 DNA reads TGTGCCAGCAGCCCCAGCGGTCACAGCTCCTACGAGCAGTACTTC. As protein: CASSPSGHSSYEQYF.

Only one count was recorded for this clone. The chain couples TRBV11-3 to TRBJ2-2, with 12 bases identical to TRBD1. This CDR3 is built from 16 residues. Germline-derived CDR1 and CDR2 are SGHNT and YENEEA. Losses at the gene ends were 5 bases for V and 5 bases for J; bases not matched to a gene: 6. CDR3 amino acids: CASSLQGQGATGELFF. The DNA of the CDR3 is TGTGCCAGCAGCCTCCAGGGACAGGGGGCGACCGGGGAGCTGTTTTTT.

The chain is built from TRBV7-9 and TRBJ1-2; 7 bases match TRBD1. J gave up 5 bases and V 3 bases, and 9 bases lay outside the gene matches. Germline V gene data show CDR1 as SEHNR and CDR2 as FQNEAQ (reference sequence). The CDR3 has 15 residues. In DNA, the CDR3 is TGTGCCAGCAGCTTGGGGACAGCATTCTATTATGGCTACACCTTC. As protein: CASSLGTAFYYGYTF. The whole variable domain, remainder taken from reference TRBV7-9 and TRBJ1-2, is DTGVSQNPRHKITKRGQNVTFRCDPISEHNRLYWYRQTLGQGPEFLTYFQNEAQLEKSRLLSDRFSAERPKGSFSTLEIQRTEQGDSAMYLCASSLGTAFYYGYTFGSGTRLTVV.

This chain uses TRBV5-1 with TRBJ2-3; 13 nucleotides align to TRBD2. CDR3 size: 17 residues. CDR1 and CDR2 from the germline V gene are SGHRS and YFSETQ. V lost 3 bases to trimming and J lost 0 bases; unmatched junction nucleotides: 4. The CDR3 sequence: CASSWGLAGRSTDTQYF. CDR3 in DNA: TGCGCCAGCAGCTGGGGACTAGCGGGAAGGAGCACAGATACGCAGTATTTT.

The DNA for the CDR3 is TGTGCCAGCAGACAGACCGGGGGGTCACCCCTCCACTTT. Residues: CASRQTGGSPLHF. This chain uses TRBV6-5 with TRBJ1-6; the D gene is possibly TRBD1 (5 bases). Trimming shortened V by 6 bases and J by 10 bases, and 13 bases separated the two germline ends. Germline CDR1 is MNHEY and CDR2 is SVGAGI. CDR3 length: 13 residues.

The rearrangement links TRBV5-4 to TRBJ1-2, with TRBD1 identical over 7 bases. Germline CDR1 and CDR2: SGHNT and YYREEE (reference sequence). The J segment lost 4 bases and the V segment lost 3 bases, leaving 6 bases of the junction unmatched. The CDR3 is made up of 14 amino acids. The CDR3 DNA reads TGTGCCAGCAGCTCCGGGGGACAGTCCTATGGCTACACCTTC. Its protein is CASSSGGQSYGYTF.

The chain employs TRBV7-2 and TRBJ1-2; D may be TRBD1 (6 bases). Germline CDR1 SGHTA, CDR2 FQGNSA. Trimming left V 1 base short and J 4 bases short, with 13 bases between. The CDR3 has 15 residues. The CDR3: CASSLEVRGAYGYTF. The CDR3, as DNA: TGTGCCAGCAGCTTAGAGGTTCGGGGGGCCTATGGCTACACCTTC.

The chain joins TRBV5-4 to TRBJ2-1; D is unclear. Germline values: CDR1 SGHNT, CDR2 YYREEE (reference sequence). The CDR3 contains 17 residues. V lost 1 base to trimming and J lost 0 bases, with 14 bases between them. The CDR3 DNA is TGTGCCAGCAGCTTGATGTTAGCTGCCCGCTCCTACAATGAGCAGTTCTTC. Translated, it gives CASSLMLAARSYNEQFF.

The V and J genes are TRBV5-1 and TRBJ2-7; a possible D gene is TRBD2 (6 bases). V lost 3 bases, J lost 2 bases, and 15 bases lay in between. This CDR3 has 15 amino acids. The germline V gene has CDR1 SGHRS and CDR2 YFSETQ. CDR3 sequence reads: CASSWRAGLTYEQYF. In DNA, the CDR3 is TGCGCCAGCAGCTGGAGGGCAGGGCTAACCTACGAGCAGTACTTC.

The rearrangement links TRBV29-1 to TRBJ1-1; 7 bases are shared with TRBD1. Germline loops: CDR1 SQVTM, CDR2 ANQGSEA. V was pared by 7 bases and J by 0 bases, with 8 bases of the junction left unmatched. This CDR3 comprises 14 residues. The DNA of the CDR3 is TGCAGCGGGGGATCGGGACAGCTGAACACTGAAGCTTTCTTT. This encodes CSGGSGQLNTEAFF.

This sequence joins TRBV12-3 or TRBV12-4 and TRBJ2-1, with D perhaps TRBD2 (6 bases). Trimming pared 6 bases from V and 9 bases from J, leaving 15 bases between. The CDR3 loop spans 13 amino acids. The CDR3 nucleotides are TGTGCCAGCAGGGGGGGACTGGGAGGTGAGCAGTTCTTC. Its translation is CASRGGLGGEQFF.

This rearrangement joins TRBV29-1 to TRBJ2-7, with D possibly TRBD2 on 7 matching bases. This CDR3 is built from 14 residues. Germline V gene data show CDR1 as SQVTM and CDR2 as ANQGSEA. The CDR3 region has the DNA TGCAGTGCTACGGGGGGCGGGATGGGCTACGAGCAGTACTTC. The encoded protein is CSATGGGMGYEQYF.

The chain combines TRBV20-1 with TRBJ1-1, with 7 nucleotides matching TRBD1. The ends lost 3 bases at V and 3 bases at J; junction bases unmatched: 7. CDR1 is DFQATT, CDR2 SNEGSKA, per germline (reference sequence). This CDR3 spans 14 amino acids. CDR3: CSASKGAWDTEAFF. DNA for the CDR3: TGCAGTGCTAGTAAGGGGGCGTGGGACACTGAAGCTTTCTTT.

This clone was counted a single time. The V and J genes are TRBV5-1 and TRBJ1-1, with a weak D call TRBD1 (5 bases). V was cut by 5 bases and J by 4 bases, with 12 bases left in between. This CDR3 region has 13 residues. Germline V CDR1 and CDR2: SGHRS, YFSETQ. The CDR3 sequence: CASSVREGTEAFF. For the CDR3, the DNA is TGCGCCAGCAGTGTCAGGGAGGGCACTGAAGCTTTCTTT.

The CDR3 here is CASSPGLAGYTGELFF. CDR3 nucleotides: TGTGCCAGCAGCCCCGGACTAGCGGGGTACACCGGGGAGCTGTTTTTT. The chain uses TRBV7-2 and TRBJ2-2; 12 positions match TRBD2. V was clipped by 5 bases and J by 3 bases; unmatched bases: 4. The CDR3 totals 16 residues. The germline gives CDR1 SGHTA, CDR2 FQGNSA. Variable domain in full (rest from reference TRBV7-2 and TRBJ2-2): GAGVSQSPSNKVTEKGKDVELRCDPISGHTALYWYRQSLGQGLEFLIYFQGNSAPDKSGLPSDRFSAERTGGSVSTLTIQRTQQEDSAVYLCASSPGLAGYTGELFFGEGSRLTVL.

This clone was counted a few times. In DNA, the CDR3 is TGTGCCAGCAGCTTACCGGGACAGCCGATCTACGAGCAGTACTTC. Translation: CASSLPGQPIYEQYF. The rearrangement joins TRBV7-9 to TRBJ2-7, with 7 bases that match TRBD1. Germline CDR1 reads SEHNR; CDR2 reads FQNEAQ (reference sequence). The junction had 7 bases not matched to a gene; V was cut back by 2 bases and J by 3 bases. The CDR3 sequence is 15 residues long.